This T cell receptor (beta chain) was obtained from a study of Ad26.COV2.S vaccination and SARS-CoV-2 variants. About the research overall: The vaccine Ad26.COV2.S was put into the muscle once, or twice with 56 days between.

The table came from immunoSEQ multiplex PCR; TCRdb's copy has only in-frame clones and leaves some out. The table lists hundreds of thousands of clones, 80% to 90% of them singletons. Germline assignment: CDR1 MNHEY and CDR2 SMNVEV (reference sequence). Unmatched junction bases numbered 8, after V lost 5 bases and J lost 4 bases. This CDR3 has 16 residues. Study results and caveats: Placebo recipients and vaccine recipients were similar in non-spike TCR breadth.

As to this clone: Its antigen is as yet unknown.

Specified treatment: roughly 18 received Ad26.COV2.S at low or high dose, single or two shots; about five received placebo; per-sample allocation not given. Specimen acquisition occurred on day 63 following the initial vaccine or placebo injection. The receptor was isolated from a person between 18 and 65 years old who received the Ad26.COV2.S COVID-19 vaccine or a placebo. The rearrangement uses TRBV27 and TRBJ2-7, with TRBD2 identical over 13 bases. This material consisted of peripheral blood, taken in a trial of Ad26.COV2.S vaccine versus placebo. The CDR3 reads CASSPLTSGGAYEQYF. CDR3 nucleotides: TGTGCCAGCAGTCCCCTCACTAGCGGGGGGGCATACGAGCAGTACTTC.